Included here is one T cell receptor (beta chain) sequence, with context. Which antigen it targets is not known. Within one base of it there is no much larger clone, and no base qualities were kept. The library was obtained by 5' RACE. Instrument on record: Illumina HiSeq 2500. A second PCR of roughly 7 to 11 cycles was performed with a sample-barcoded 5' primer and a J-beta primer mix. A unique molecular identifier was introduced onto each TCR beta cDNA molecule by a template-switch 5' adaptor carrying 12 random nucleotides. Each sample yielded at least 3 million CDR3-containing paired-end reads. All of the RNA was converted into first-strand cDNA using the Mint cDNA synthesis kit, with a TRBC-specific oligonucleotide serving as the primer. After uracil-DNA glycosylase treatment, a first 18-cycle PCR used universal primers M1SS and BC2_uni_R on all cDNA. The paper's data handling went like this. For normalization, 1 million high-quality reads, each with a distinct molecular identifier, were randomly selected from each sample. Reads with shared molecular identifiers were discarded instead of being binned into consensus sequences. MiTCR, set to a Q25 quality threshold and the strictest error-elimination algorithm, was used for CDR3 identification, clonotype clustering and error correction. A nonparametric unseen species model with Euler transformation was used to estimate lower-bound total TCR beta diversity. In TCRdb, the public reads were trimmed at Q25 with fastp and aligned with MiXCR, with productive beta chains retained. Each CDR3 protein gets just one entry, which takes the most common genes and DNA from the rows behind it. The authors' filters were not applied to this entry. This sample lists more than 650,000 distinct CDR3 sequences; roughly 50% were detected once. The top ten clones comprise roughly 40% of the sample.

Via the germline V gene, CDR1 is SGHRS and CDR2 YFSETQ. The trim is 1 base for V and 5 bases for J, with a gap of 10 bases between the germline ends. Reading from cysteine to phenylalanine, the CDR3 counts 14 amino acids. The DNA shown is the 42-base CDR3, in frame from base 1. This sample is drawn from a study of blood T cells in healthy people across ages (dated by TCRdb to about 2015). Background for the entire study: In model experiments, roughly one uniquely barcoded TCR beta cDNA molecule per two T cells was captured by template switching. Using the same blood draw, the study looked at two additional independent replicas of 1 million unique cDNA reads for two donors, one aged 18 to 30 and the other aged 80 or older. Four age groups were formed from the donors: young (average about 16 years), middle-aged (around 37), aged (roughly 59) and long-lived (around 80). To avoid experimental bias, donors of different ages were randomly spread across the sequencing lanes. Age-related changes in TCR beta repertoire diversity were measured in the study by deep sequencing normalized with unique cDNA molecular identifiers. Study-level results and caveats: Because profiling used bulk unsorted PBMCs, naive and antigen-experienced compartments could not be compared conclusively. As age increased, observed TCR beta diversity per million T cells dropped in a roughly linear way, and a significant reduction was already evident by age about 36. Total diversity estimates from one million sequenced T cells were considered lower bounds and underestimates. Observed TCR beta diversity correlated strongly with the percentage of naive T cells measured by flow cytometry. Compared with the aged group, the long-lived group had more naive CD4+ T cells, fewer expanded clones and increased TCR diversity, a pattern suggesting age selection. Donor CMV infection status was unknown, potentially confounding age-related changes in expanded clonotypes.

The donors were roughly 40 Caucasian individuals from Russia, aged roughly 6 to 90 years, who were systemically healthy. About 10 milliliters of peripheral blood were collected from each donor into EDTA-treated Vacutainer tubes. PBMCs were isolated by Ficoll-Paque density-gradient centrifugation, with at least 7 million obtained per sample. Total RNA was extracted from PBMCs with Trizol reagent, with at least 5.5 micrograms obtained per sample. Naive CD45RAhigh/CD27high T cell percentages were measured by flow cytometry on a PBMC aliquot from every donor. This sequence uses TRBV5-1 and TRBJ1-5, with no confidently assigned D gene. The receptor comes from a man aged 80 or over in good health. Sequenced input: blood. In nucleotides, the sequence is TGCGCCAGCAGCTTGTACGGGGTGGATCAGCCCCAGCATTTT. Its protein product is CASSLYGVDQPQHF.